One T cell receptor beta chain is described in this entry. The sample is drawn from a study of blood T cell repertoires in COVID-19. As for the study in general: Sample material is recorded as cDNA or gDNA derived from T cells, B-cell-depleted T cells, or PBMCs.

This CDR3 is built from 14 residues. The germline CDR1 and CDR2 sequences are LNHNV and YYDKDF (reference sequence). V dropped 1 base and J dropped 9; count of bases not matched to a gene: 4. Clones were sequenced by immunoSEQ multiplex PCR, and TCRdb holds only the in-frame ones, with some missing. In the table there are under 450,000 clones, 70% to 90% of which are singletons. Sequencing was done on a sample of peripheral blood. V and J are TRBV15 and TRBJ2-1; TRBD2 agrees at 9 bases. This clonotype was obtained from a woman aged 45-59 years with COVID-19, enrolled during active disease. The CDR3 spells CATSRVLAGPEQFF. CDR3 nucleotide sequence: TGTGCCACCAGCAGAGTGCTAGCGGGGCCTGAGCAGTTCTTC.